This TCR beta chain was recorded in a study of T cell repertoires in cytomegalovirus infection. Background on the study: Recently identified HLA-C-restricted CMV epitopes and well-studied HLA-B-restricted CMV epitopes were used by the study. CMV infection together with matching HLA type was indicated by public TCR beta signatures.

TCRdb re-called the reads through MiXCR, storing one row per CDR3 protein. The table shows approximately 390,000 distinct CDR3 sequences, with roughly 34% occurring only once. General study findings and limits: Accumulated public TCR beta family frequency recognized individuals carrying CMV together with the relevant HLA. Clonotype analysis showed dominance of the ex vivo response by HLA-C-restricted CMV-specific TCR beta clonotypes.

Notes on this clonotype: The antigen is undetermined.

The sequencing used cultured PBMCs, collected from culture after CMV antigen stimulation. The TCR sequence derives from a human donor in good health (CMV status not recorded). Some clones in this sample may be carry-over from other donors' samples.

In DNA form, the CDR3 reads TGTGCCAGCAAATGGCGGGAGACGACAGATACGCAGTATTTT. Translating gives CASKWRETTDTQYF. The genes are TRBV27 and TRBJ2-3; 7 bases line up with TRBD2. This CDR3 region has 14 residues. With 7 bases clipped from V and 3 bases from J, the junction kept 7 bases outside the gene matches. Germline-derived CDR1 and CDR2 are MNHEY and SMNVEV (reference sequence).